This is a list of T cell receptor beta chains from one sample in a study of blood T cells in healthy people across ages. In TCRdb, the 5' RACE reads were re-called with MiXCR into one record per CDR3 protein. The repertoire includes fewer than 2,000,000 distinct CDR3 sequences, 30% to 35% of them detected once, and 11% sits in the top ten. The sequenced material came from blood. These receptor sequences come from a woman aged 25 to 45 in good health. Both conserved end residues are part of each CDR3. A D gene is named only where the DNA matches it firmly. Expanded clones are given a class, and other clones once, few, many or no size at all.

D	J	V	size	DNA	CDR3
NA	TRBJ2-7	TRBV6-6	NA	TGTGCCAGTAGTTATGACACCGAGCAGTACTTC	CASSYDTEQYF
NA	TRBJ1-2	TRBV3-1	few	TGTGCCAGCAGCCTTGCGGGACCGAAAGCTAACTATGGCTACACCTTC	CASSLAGPKANYGYTF
TRBD2	TRBJ2-7	TRBV28	few	TGTGCCGCTCGTGGGGGCGGGAGGGCCTACGAGCAGTACTTC	CAARGGGRAYEQYF
NA	TRBJ2-3	TRBV28	NA	TGTGCCAGCAGTTTTGGACAGTACACAGATACGCAGTATTTT	CASSFGQYTDTQYF
TRBD1	TRBJ1-5	TRBV10-3	NA	TGTGCCATCAGTGAGAGGACAGGGGGTAGCAATCAGCCCCAGCATTTT	CAISERTGGSNQPQHF
TRBD2	TRBJ2-2	TRBV7-3	NA	TGTGCCAGCAGCCGGGAGGCCACCACCGGGGAGCTGTTTTTT	CASSREATTGELFF
TRBD2	TRBJ2-5	TRBV4-1	NA	TGCGCCAGCAGCCAGGGCCCACTAGCGCGGAACCAAGAGACCCAGTACTTC	CASSQGPLARNQETQYF
TRBD2	TRBJ2-5	TRBV7-3	few	TGTGCCAGCAGTTCAATAGCGGGCTCCCAAGAGACCCAGTACTTC	CASSSIAGSQETQYF
NA	TRBJ2-2	TRBV5-1	NA	TGCGCCAGCAGCTTTAGTGGGCTAAGCACCGGGGAGCTGTTTTTT	CASSFSGLSTGELFF
TRBD2	TRBJ2-7	TRBV7-9	few	TGTGCCACCGGGACTAGCGTCTACGAGCAGTACTTC	CATGTSVYEQYF
TRBD2	TRBJ2-5	TRBV4-1	few	TGCGCCAGCAGCCAAGCTCCGACTAGCGGGGGGGCGGAGACCCAGTACTTC	CASSQAPTSGGAETQYF
TRBD1	TRBJ1-2	TRBV6-1	NA	TGTGCCAGCAGTGAAACGGGACAGATCATCTATGGCTACACCTTC	CASSETGQIIYGYTF
NA	TRBJ2-3	TRBV12-3/TRBV12-4	NA	TGTGCCAGCGGCTCCGGGGTGAGCGCAGATACGCAGTATTTT	CASGSGVSADTQYF
TRBD2	TRBJ2-5	TRBV5-1	many	TGCGCCAGCAGCCCCGGACTAGCGGGGAGGGAGACCCAGTACTTC	CASSPGLAGRETQYF
TRBD2	TRBJ2-4	TRBV28	few	TGTGCCAGCAGTCATCATGTACTAGCGGGACGGATCATTCAGTACTTC	CASSHHVLAGRIIQYF
NA	TRBJ1-2	TRBV20-1	few	TGCAGTGCTAGGGACACCGGGACCGACTATGGCTACACCTTC	CSARDTGTDYGYTF
NA	TRBJ1-5	TRBV20-1	NA	TGCAGTGCCAGGAGTCAGCTCACTCAGCCCCAGCATTTT	CSARSQLTQPQHF